This is a list of T cell receptor beta chains from one sample in a study of cytomegalovirus exposure and HLA in healthy donors. Repertoires were generated with immunoSEQ multiplex PCR, while TCRdb's copy carries only in-frame clones and drops some. The sample lists 140,000 to 150,000 clones, roughly 80% occurring once. Sequences were obtained from PBMCs. The receptors derive from a man in his forties in good health and CMV-seropositive. The CDR3 runs from the conserved cysteine through the conserved F or W. The D gene is left open where the match is weak. Size is omitted from some rows. Given values are once, few, many or a class for expanded clones.

CDR3nt,CDR3aa,abundance,v_gene,j_gene,d_gene
TGTGCCAGCAGTGAGCGACAGGGGAGGGTAACTGAAGCTTTCTTT,CASSERQGRVTEAFF,few,TRBV28,TRBJ1-1,TRBD1
TGTGCCAGCAGCTCCGGGACAGGGAAGTACGAGCAGTACTTC,CASSSGTGKYEQYF,NA,TRBV11-2,TRBJ2-7,TRBD1
TGTGCCAGTAGGCCGGGCGGGAGGGTGCAAGAGACCCAGTACTTC,CASRPGGRVQETQYF,NA,TRBV19,TRBJ2-5,TRBD2
TGTGCCAGCAGTTTATTAGGATCAACAGGTTGGACTGAAGCTTTCTTT,CASSLLGSTGWTEAFF,NA,TRBV28,TRBJ1-1,NA
TGTGCCAGCAGCCGACTAGCGGGAGTAGGTAATGAGCAGTTCTTC,CASSRLAGVGNEQFF,NA,TRBV27,TRBJ2-1,TRBD2
TGTGCCAGCAGCAGAACTACCGGTGAAAAACTGTTTTTT,CASSRTTGEKLFF,NA,TRBV7-2,TRBJ1-4,NA
TGTGCCGGACAGGGGACAGGGAATGAGCAGTTCTTC,CAGQGTGNEQFF,NA,TRBV18,TRBJ2-1,TRBD1
TGTGCCAGCAGCTTAGGGGAGGCCCCCTTCTACGAGCAGTACTTC,CASSLGEAPFYEQYF,once,TRBV7-9,TRBJ2-7,NA
TGTGCCAGCAGCTTAACAGGTGGGGATGGAGGGATCAACTACGAGCAGTACTTC,CASSLTGGDGGINYEQYF,NA,TRBV7-3,TRBJ2-7,NA
TGTGCCAGCAGTTTAGCGGGAGTGGGAGAGGCCCAGTACTTC,CASSLAGVGEAQYF,NA,TRBV28,TRBJ2-5,TRBD2
TGTGCCAGCAGCAAAAGACCACTCGTCGGGGATGGCTACACCTTC,CASSKRPLVGDGYTF,NA,TRBV7-2,TRBJ1-2,NA
TGTGCCAGCAGCTCATCTAGCGGGCTGGCAGATACGCAGTATTTT,CASSSSSGLADTQYF,NA,TRBV7-6,TRBJ2-3,TRBD2
TGTGCCAGCAGTTACTCGACGATGACAACTAACTATGGCTACACCTTC,CASSYSTMTTNYGYTF,few,TRBV6-6,TRBJ1-2,NA
TGCGCCAGCTCCGGAGCGGGAGGGCCCTACGAGCAGTACTTC,CASSGAGGPYEQYF,once,TRBV5-1,TRBJ2-7,TRBD2
TGTGCCAGTAGTCCCGAAGGGCGGGACGAGCAGTACTTC,CASSPEGRDEQYF,NA,TRBV19,TRBJ2-7,NA
TGTGCCAGCTCACCACGGCCAGGGTCCAACGAGCAGTACTTC,CASSPRPGSNEQYF,NA,TRBV18,TRBJ2-7,NA
TGTGCCAGCAGTTGGTCAGGCACCGGGGAGCTGTTTTTT,CASSWSGTGELFF,NA,TRBV25-1,TRBJ2-2,NA
TGCGCCAGCAGCCAGACGGGACTAAACACCGGGGAGCTGTTTTTT,CASSQTGLNTGELFF,NA,TRBV4-1,TRBJ2-2,TRBD2
TGTGCCAGCAGTGTACCGGGACACAAACCCTACGAGCAGTACTTC,CASSVPGHKPYEQYF,NA,TRBV28,TRBJ2-7,NA
TGTGCCAGCTGCCGGGACAGAGGCTACAATGAGCAGTTCTTC,CASCRDRGYNEQFF,NA,TRBV2,TRBJ2-1,TRBD1
TGCGCCAGCAGCCAAGATCAAGGGACAGGCCACAGATTAAACACCGGGGAGCTGTTTTTT,CASSQDQGTGHRLNTGELFF,NA,TRBV4-3,TRBJ2-2,TRBD1
TGTGCCATCAGTGGATCAGGGAATGAAGCTTTCTTT,CAISGSGNEAFF,NA,TRBV6-1,TRBJ1-1,NA
TGTGCCAGCAGTTCTTTGTTGACAGGACTCTATGGCTACACCTTC,CASSSLLTGLYGYTF,NA,TRBV28,TRBJ1-2,NA
TGTGCCAGCAGTTCCCCAGCGAGGGAGACCCAGTACTTC,CASSSPARETQYF,NA,TRBV27,TRBJ2-5,NA
TGCGCCAGCAGCTTGGAGCCAGGGACTAACTATGGCTACACCTTC,CASSLEPGTNYGYTF,NA,TRBV5-1,TRBJ1-2,NA
TGTGCCAGCAGCGTTAATCTGGGACAGAATGGCTACACCTTC,CASSVNLGQNGYTF,NA,TRBV9,TRBJ1-2,TRBD1
TGTGCCAGCAGCGTAGCGGGAGGGCCTGAGCAGTTCTTC,CASSVAGGPEQFF,few,TRBV9,TRBJ2-1,TRBD2
TGTGCCAGCAGCTCTAAGGGTGCAGGGGACATCGTCAACTATGGCTACACCTTC,CASSSKGAGDIVNYGYTF,few,TRBV5-4,TRBJ1-2,NA
TGTGCCAGCAGCCTCGGGCAGGGTGGTGGCGAGCAGTACTTC,CASSLGQGGGEQYF,NA,TRBV5-6,TRBJ2-7,NA
TGTGCCAGCAGCTTAGGCAGCGGACAGGAGAAGTACTTC,CASSLGSGQEKYF,NA,TRBV7-8,TRBJ2-7,TRBD1
TGCGCCGTCGTCGGGAACAGACAAGAGACCCAGTACTTC,CAVVGNRQETQYF,NA,TRBV10-1,TRBJ2-5,NA
TGTGCCAGCAGTCGTAGCAACCAAGAGACCCAGTACTTC,CASSRSNQETQYF,NA,TRBV7-2,TRBJ2-5,NA
TGCGCCAGCAGTGAGAGAGGCGTCGGACTTCGAACTAGCACAGATACGCAGTATTTT,CASSERGVGLRTSTDTQYF,once,TRBV10-1,TRBJ2-3,NA
TGTGCCAGCAGTACGGACAGGGGACGTTCCTACGAGCAGTACTTC,CASSTDRGRSYEQYF,NA,TRBV6-1,TRBJ2-7,TRBD1
TGCGCCAGCAGCAGAGGACTAGCGGGAGTGGGCAATGAGCAGTTCTTC,CASSRGLAGVGNEQFF,NA,TRBV5-1,TRBJ2-1,TRBD2
TGCGCCAGCAGCTTGGGAGGCGGCAATCAGCCCCAGCATTTT,CASSLGGGNQPQHF,NA,TRBV5-1,TRBJ1-5,NA
TGTGCCAGCAGCGTAGGAGGCCCCTACAATGAGCAGTTCTTC,CASSVGGPYNEQFF,NA,TRBV9,TRBJ2-1,NA
TGTGCCAGTAGTATAACTAGCGGGAGTATCTATGAGCAGTTCTTC,CASSITSGSIYEQFF,NA,TRBV19,TRBJ2-1,TRBD2
TGTGCCAGCAGCGTAGATCTAGCGCGAGAGCAGTTCTTC,CASSVDLAREQFF,NA,TRBV9,TRBJ2-1,NA
TGCGCCAGCAGCCAAGACGACAGGGGTGGGAATGAGCAGTTCTTC,CASSQDDRGGNEQFF,NA,TRBV4-1,TRBJ2-1,TRBD1
TGTGCCAGTATAGGACAGCTGAATCAGCCCCAGCATTTT,CASIGQLNQPQHF,NA,TRBV19,TRBJ1-5,NA
TGCGCCAGCAGCCCAAAGCAACAGGGGGCCTACGAGCAGTACTTC,CASSPKQQGAYEQYF,NA,TRBV4-3,TRBJ2-7,TRBD1
TGTGCCTGGAGTGTAAGGCGAGCGGGACAGGGGCACCCGAGCTCCTATAATTCCCCCCTCCACTTT,CAWSVRRAGQGHPSSYNSPLHF,NA,TRBV30,TRBJ1-6,TRBD1
TGTGCCAGCAGCTTAGCCCGAGTAGCCCCCGGGGAGCTGTTTTTT,CASSLARVAPGELFF,NA,TRBV7-2,TRBJ2-2,NA
TGCAGCGTTTCCACTAGCGGGAGTGGGACCGGGGAGCTGTTTTTT,CSVSTSGSGTGELFF,NA,TRBV29-1,TRBJ2-2,TRBD2
TGTGCCAGCAGCTTGGTTCGGGACAGCTATGGCTACACCTTC,CASSLVRDSYGYTF,once,TRBV5-4,TRBJ1-2,TRBD1
TGTGCCAGCAGCTTACAGAACACCGGGGAGCTGTTTTTT,CASSLQNTGELFF,NA,TRBV11-3,TRBJ2-2,NA
TGCAGTGCCAGGGACAGCTACGAGCAGTACTTC,CSARDSYEQYF,once,TRBV20-1,TRBJ2-7,TRBD1
TGTGCCAGCAGTGAAGTCGTAGGACAGAGATACGAGCAGTACTTC,CASSEVVGQRYEQYF,NA,TRBV6-1,TRBJ2-7,NA
TGTGCCAGCAGCTTAGATCAGGGGAAGGCCGGGGAGCTGTTTTTT,CASSLDQGKAGELFF,once,TRBV11-3,TRBJ2-2,NA
TGTGCCAGCAGCTTGGGGGCGGGGAACACTGAAGCTTTCTTT,CASSLGAGNTEAFF,NA,TRBV7-9,TRBJ1-1,NA
TGTGCCAGCAGTGTCGGGGGAAAGACAGATACGCAGTATTTT,CASSVGGKTDTQYF,NA,TRBV2,TRBJ2-3,NA
TGTGCCAGCAGTTTATCGCTAGGACAGGGTGGGCCCCAGCATTTT,CASSLSLGQGGPQHF,NA,TRBV27,TRBJ1-5,TRBD1
TGTGCCAGCAGCACCCGGGACAGGGCGAAAACTAACTATGGCTACACCTTC,CASSTRDRAKTNYGYTF,NA,TRBV13,TRBJ1-2,TRBD1
TGTGCCAGCAGCCAAGATTTAGGCCTAGGGGGCCATGAGCAGTTCTTC,CASSQDLGLGGHEQFF,once,TRBV14,TRBJ2-1,TRBD1
TGCAGCGTTGGGGGACAGGGTGCCGGGGAGCTGTTTTTT,CSVGGQGAGELFF,once,TRBV29-1,TRBJ2-2,TRBD1
TGTGCCTGGAACCCTGGACTAGGGAAGGGCAATGAGCAGCTCTTC,CAWNPGLGKGNEQLF,NA,TRBV30,TRBJ2-1,TRBD2
TGTGCCAGCAGTTACTCCGGGTTCCAAGAGACCCAGTACTTC,CASSYSGFQETQYF,few,TRBV6-5,TRBJ2-5,NA
TGTGCCAGACCTTTGTGCGCAGGTAACACCGGGGAGCTGTTTTTT,CARPLCAGNTGELFF,NA,TRBV19,TRBJ2-2,NA